This TCR beta chain was sequenced in a study of shared clonotypes between healthy human individuals. Adult donors, all healthy and HIV-negative, had no recent acute infections or vaccinations. Investigators divided CD4+ cells into CD45RA+ naive and CD45RA-negative memory subsets. Profiling relied on immunoSEQ multiplex PCR, and the TCRdb table lists in-frame clones only, not all of them. The data show some 2,400,000 clones, with nearly 97% seen just once and roughly 0.13% held by the top ten. The CDR3 spans 12 residues. V dropped 6 bases and J dropped 1 base, with 7 bases sitting between them. The germline gives CDR1 MNHNS, CDR2 SASEGT.

This chain joins TRBV6-1 and TRBJ2-7; no clear D gene. The TCR was taken from a man younger than 30 in good health. The source material was naive CD4+ T cells sorted from blood. Subset in this sample: CD45RA+ positively selected. CDR3 sequence reads: CASRGLSYEQYF. In nucleotides, the CDR3 is TGTGCCAGCAGGGGGTTATCCTACGAGCAGTACTTC.